The rows below give T cell receptor beta chains drawn from one sample of a study of blood T cells in healthy people across ages. TCRdb passed the 5' RACE reads through MiXCR, listing each CDR3 protein once. The sample lists approximately 940,000 distinct CDR3 sequences, around 49% occurring once. The sequenced sample was blood. These receptors came from a man aged 30-40 years in good health. The CDR3 runs from the conserved cysteine through the conserved F or W. A D gene is named only where the DNA matches it firmly. Some rows have no size entry. The others give once, few or many, or a class for an expanded clone.

J gene: TRBJ2-2; clone size: -; V gene: TRBV7-9; D gene: -; CDR3 protein: CASSYQGGANTGELFF; CDR3 DNA: TGTGCCAGCAGCTATCAGGGCGGCGCGAACACCGGGGAGCTGTTTTTT
J gene: TRBJ2-7; clone size: -; V gene: TRBV5-1; D gene: -; CDR3 protein: CASSLDGYSTYEQYF; CDR3 DNA: TGCGCCAGCAGCTTGGACGGCTACAGCACCTACGAGCAGTACTTC
J gene: TRBJ1-2; clone size: -; V gene: TRBV27; D gene: -; CDR3 protein: CASRRTMGERAGYRGYTF; CDR3 DNA: TGTGCCAGCAGACGCACCATGGGGGAGAGAGCGGGCTATCGTGGCTACACCTTC
J gene: TRBJ1-1; clone size: few; V gene: TRBV29-1; D gene: -; CDR3 protein: CSVITDRNTEAFF; CDR3 DNA: TGCAGCGTGATAACAGACAGAAACACTGAAGCTTTCTTT
J gene: TRBJ2-1; clone size: -; V gene: TRBV10-3; D gene: -; CDR3 protein: CAIARQTDNEQFF; CDR3 DNA: TGTGCCATCGCCAGACAGACTGACAATGAGCAGTTCTTC
J gene: TRBJ2-1; clone size: few; V gene: TRBV29-1; D gene: -; CDR3 protein: CSVEWARRRSYNEQFF; CDR3 DNA: TGCAGCGTTGAATGGGCTCGACGACGCTCCTACAATGAGCAGTTCTTC
J gene: TRBJ1-1; clone size: -; V gene: TRBV10-3; D gene: TRBD1; CDR3 protein: CAISEPGQGAEAFF; CDR3 DNA: TGTGCCATCAGTGAACCCGGACAGGGGGCAGAAGCTTTCTTT
J gene: TRBJ2-7; clone size: -; V gene: TRBV5-1; D gene: -; CDR3 protein: CASNPLSGYEQYF; CDR3 DNA: TGCGCCAGCAATCCTCTGTCGGGTTACGAGCAGTACTTC
J gene: TRBJ2-6; clone size: -; V gene: TRBV28; D gene: -; CDR3 protein: CATYGANVLTF; CDR3 DNA: TGTGCCACCTACGGGGCCAACGTCCTGACTTTC
J gene: TRBJ2-7; clone size: -; V gene: TRBV7-2; D gene: TRBD1; CDR3 protein: CASSLVGDRANEQYF; CDR3 DNA: TGTGCCAGCAGCTTAGTGGGGGACAGGGCCAACGAGCAGTACTTC
J gene: TRBJ1-1; clone size: -; V gene: TRBV25-1; D gene: -; CDR3 protein: CASSHRTTEAFF; CDR3 DNA: TGTGCCAGCAGTCACAGAACGACCGAAGCTTTCTTT
J gene: TRBJ1-1; clone size: -; V gene: TRBV12-5; D gene: TRBD1; CDR3 protein: CASGLGQGQAFF; CDR3 DNA: TGTGCTAGTGGTTTGGGACAGGGGCAAGCTTTCTTT
J gene: TRBJ2-1; clone size: -; V gene: TRBV20-1; D gene: -; CDR3 protein: CSARPGTGNNEQFF; CDR3 DNA: TGCAGTGCTAGACCTGGGACCGGCAACAATGAGCAGTTCTTC
J gene: TRBJ2-7; clone size: many; V gene: TRBV4-3; D gene: TRBD1; CDR3 protein: CASSQDFPGQGFGEQYF; CDR3 DNA: TGCGCCAGCAGCCAAGATTTTCCGGGACAGGGGTTTGGCGAGCAGTACTTC
J gene: TRBJ1-2; clone size: -; V gene: TRBV20-1; D gene: TRBD1; CDR3 protein: CSASPDRGEGYTF; CDR3 DNA: TGCAGTGCTAGTCCGGACAGGGGGGAAGGCTACACCTTC
J gene: TRBJ2-3; clone size: once; V gene: TRBV11-2; D gene: -; CDR3 protein: CAGSSPGFGADTQYF; CDR3 DNA: TGTGCCGGCAGCTCCCCCGGGTTTGGGGCAGATACGCAGTATTTT
J gene: TRBJ2-4; clone size: -; V gene: TRBV6-5; D gene: TRBD1; CDR3 protein: CASSSWDSENIQYF; CDR3 DNA: TGTGCCAGCAGTTCCTGGGACAGCGAAAACATTCAGTACTTC
J gene: TRBJ2-1; clone size: few; V gene: TRBV4-1; D gene: TRBD1; CDR3 protein: CASSGRDRGSYNEQFF; CDR3 DNA: TGCGCCAGCAGCGGAAGGGACAGGGGGTCCTACAATGAGCAGTTCTTC
J gene: TRBJ1-5; clone size: few; V gene: TRBV27; D gene: TRBD1; CDR3 protein: CASTQTGGENRNQPQHF; CDR3 DNA: TGTGCCAGCACACAAACAGGGGGCGAAAATCGAAATCAGCCCCAGCATTTT
J gene: TRBJ2-5; clone size: once; V gene: TRBV14; D gene: TRBD1; CDR3 protein: CASSQGGTAYF; CDR3 DNA: TGTGCCAGCAGCCAAGGTGGGACAGCGTACTTC
J gene: TRBJ2-5; clone size: -; V gene: TRBV20-1; D gene: -; CDR3 protein: CSAPEGSYNEQYF; CDR3 DNA: TGCAGTGCTCCAGAGGGTTCCTACAATGAGCAGTACTTC
J gene: TRBJ2-7; clone size: few; V gene: TRBV10-3; D gene: -; CDR3 protein: CAISSGEEQYF; CDR3 DNA: TGTGCCATCAGTTCAGGGGAGGAGCAGTACTTC
J gene: TRBJ2-3; clone size: -; V gene: TRBV29-1; D gene: TRBD1; CDR3 protein: CSVGTGWRDTQYF; CDR3 DNA: TGCAGCGTGGGGACAGGGTGGAGAGATACGCAGTATTTT
J gene: TRBJ1-4; clone size: few; V gene: TRBV6-5; D gene: TRBD1; CDR3 protein: CASSQRQGRLKLFF; CDR3 DNA: TGTGCCAGCAGCCAAAGACAGGGACGGCTAAAACTGTTTTTT
J gene: TRBJ2-3; clone size: -; V gene: TRBV7-9; D gene: -; CDR3 protein: CAESVRQKSTQYF; CDR3 DNA: TGTGCCGAGAGCGTGAGACAGAAGAGTACGCAGTATTTT
J gene: TRBJ2-3; clone size: once; V gene: TRBV5-1; D gene: -; CDR3 protein: CASSLESAGTTDTQYF; CDR3 DNA: TGCGCCAGCAGCTTGGAGTCGGCAGGAACCACAGATACGCAGTATTTT
J gene: TRBJ2-4; clone size: -; V gene: TRBV29-1; D gene: -; CDR3 protein: CSVLAQGGLKNIQYF; CDR3 DNA: TGCAGCGTTCTGGCACAGGGGGGGCTAAAAAACATTCAGTACTTC
J gene: TRBJ2-5; clone size: few; V gene: TRBV7-7; D gene: -; CDR3 protein: CASSNGDGVTQYF; CDR3 DNA: TGTGCCAGCAGCAATGGAGATGGGGTGACCCAGTACTTC
J gene: TRBJ2-2; clone size: few; V gene: TRBV20-1; D gene: TRBD1; CDR3 protein: CSATGQGNTGELFF; CDR3 DNA: TGCAGTGCTACTGGACAGGGGAACACCGGGGAGCTGTTTTTT